The 25 T cell receptor beta chains below come from one sample, sequenced in a study of graft-versus-host responses after intestinal transplantation. The antigens these receptors bind are not known. Produced via immunoSEQ multiplex PCR; TCRdb's table is partial and in-frame only. Counted here are around 84,000 clones, around four fifths occurring once; the ten biggest clones make up about a sixth. The sequenced sample was unstimulated CD8+ T cells sorted from spleen or lymph node cells, obtained before intestinal transplant. The source is a human donor who received an intestinal transplant.

This clone was observed a single time. This chain uses TRBV10-1 with TRBJ1-1, with D perhaps matching TRBD1 (6 bases). This CDR3 is 13 amino acids long. Between the trimmed V and J ends, which lost 3 bases and 6 bases, there was a span of 11 bases. CDR1 is WNHNN, CDR2 SYGVQD, per germline (reference sequence). CDR3 amino acids: CASSDRTGSEAFF. CDR3 DNA sequence: TGCGCCAGCAGTGACCGTACAGGGTCTGAAGCTTTCTTT.

The genes are TRBV6-5 and TRBJ1-4, with a possible D match to TRBD1 (6 bases). V lost 5 bases, J lost 4 bases, and 11 bases lay in between. The CDR3 loop spans 14 amino acids. The germline V gene has CDR1 MNHEY and CDR2 SVGAGI. The CDR3 region is CASSAGQSNEKLFF. The CDR3 nucleotides read TGTGCCAGCAGTGCTGGACAGAGTAATGAAAAACTGTTTTTT.

The rearrangement uses TRBV4-1 and TRBJ2-7; 7 bases map to TRBD2. The germline V gene encodes CDR1 MGHRA and CDR2 YSYEKL. V was pared by 0 bases and J by 0 bases, with 5 bases of the junction left unmatched. The CDR3 is 16 amino acids. The CDR3 DNA reads as TGCGCCAGCAGCCAAGAGTCGGGAGGTCCCTCCTACGAGCAGTACTTC. This gives the protein CASSQESGGPSYEQYF.

The sample holds a few counts of this clone. The J gene is TRBJ2-2, the V gene TRBV15; 12 nucleotides align to TRBD1. V shed 1 base and J 5 bases; nucleotides not matched to a gene: 2. The CDR3 consists of 16 residues. Germline CDR1 and CDR2: LNHNV and YYDKDF (reference sequence). The CDR3 sequence: CATSRGDRGRTGELFF. The CDR3 coding sequence is TGTGCCACCAGCAGAGGGGACAGGGGGCGAACCGGGGAGCTGTTTTTT. Looking up the rest from reference TRBV15 and TRBJ2-2 gives the full variable domain: DAMVIQNPRYQVTQFGKPVTLSCSQTLNHNVMYWYQQKSSQAPKLLFHYYDKDFNNEADTPDNFQSRRPNTSFCFLDIRSPGLGDTAMYLCATSRGDRGRTGELFFGEGSRLTVL.

The chain is built from TRBV6-1 and TRBJ2-7; 10 bases line up with TRBD1. Germline CDR1 reads MNHNS; CDR2 reads SASEGT. Trimming removed 6 bases from V and 3 bases from J; junction bases left unmatched: 5. This CDR3 contains 14 residues. This CDR3 is CASSPGQGGYEQYF. DNA for the CDR3: TGTGCCAGCAGCCCAGGACAGGGGGGCTACGAGCAGTACTTC.

The chain carries TRBV19 and TRBJ1-2; 7 bases match TRBD1. The CDR3 is 18 amino acids. The V gene end was trimmed by 0 bases and the J gene end by 6 bases; junction bases not matched to a gene: 16. Per germline, CDR1 LNHDA and CDR2 SQIVND (reference sequence). CDR3 in amino acids: CASSIDLTGTVAVDGYTF. CDR3 in DNA: TGTGCCAGTAGTATAGATCTTACCGGGACAGTGGCTGTCGATGGCTACACCTTC.

CDR3 in amino acids: CASSLTGLETQYF. In nucleotides, the CDR3 is TGTGCCAGCAGCTTAACAGGCCTGGAGACCCAGTACTTC. The chain uses TRBV11-2 and TRBJ2-5; TRBD1 might be the D (5 bases). Trimming cost V 2 bases and J 5 bases, with 9 bases left between them. CDR3 length: 13 residues. CDR1 and CDR2 (germline): SGHAT, FQNNGV.

This chain uses TRBV28 with TRBJ2-2; weak D call: TRBD1 (5 bases). The CDR3 contains 12 residues. The germline V gene encodes CDR1 MDHEN and CDR2 SYDVKM. V was shortened by 5 bases and J by 5 bases, with 6 bases between the two germline ends. CDR3 in amino acids: CASSPGTGELFF. CDR3 nucleotides: TGTGCCAGCAGTCCAGGGACCGGGGAGCTGTTTTTT.

In this sample, this clone turned up a few times. The rearrangement uses TRBV6-5 and TRBJ2-2; no clear D. The V gene lost 2 bases and the J gene lost 13 bases, with 17 bases spanning the gap. The CDR3 totals 14 residues. Germline assignment: CDR1 MNHEY and CDR2 SVGAGI. Written as DNA, the CDR3 is TGTGCCAGCAGTTACATCTCTGAGAGCCTGGCGCTGTTTTTT. Translating gives CASSYISESLALFF.

This rearrangement joins TRBV9 to TRBJ2-5; 7 bases are a match to TRBD1. Germline V gene lookup returns CDR1 SGDLS and CDR2 YYNGEE. This CDR3 comprises 15 residues. V lost 4 bases to trimming and J lost 4 bases; unmatched junction nucleotides: 10. The CDR3 is CASSLTGEQGETQYF. The CDR3 nucleotides read TGTGCCAGCAGCCTCACAGGGGAGCAGGGAGAGACCCAGTACTTC.

The J gene is TRBJ2-2, the V gene TRBV15; D is unclear. In germline, CDR1 is LNHNV, CDR2 YYDKDF (reference sequence). The CDR3 loop spans 15 amino acids. The V end was cut by 1 base, the J end by 3 bases, with 9 bases between. Here the CDR3 reads CATSRGGSYTGELFF. CDR3 DNA: TGTGCCACCAGCAGAGGGGGATCCTACACCGGGGAGCTGTTTTTT.

The V call is TRBV28, the J call TRBJ2-7, with unresolved D. The CDR3 is 13 residues long. In germline, CDR1 is MDHEN, CDR2 SYDVKM. Trimming removed 2 bases at V and 5 bases at J, with 10 bases between. CDR3 amino acids: CASSLENDDEQYF. The CDR3 nucleotides read TGTGCCAGCAGTTTAGAGAATGACGACGAGCAGTACTTC.

The chain is built from TRBV27 and TRBJ2-1, with 9 bases lining up with TRBD2. The V gene end was trimmed by 1 base and the J gene end by 9 bases; junction bases not matched to a gene: 7. The CDR3 runs to 15 residues. Looked up from germline, CDR1 is MNHEY and CDR2 is SMNVEV (reference sequence). The CDR3 is CASSLLGGGASEQFF. DNA of the CDR3: TGTGCCAGCAGTTTATTAGGCGGGGGGGCCTCTGAGCAGTTCTTC.

The chain joins TRBV29-1 to TRBJ2-1, with D hard to call. The CDR3 sequence is 13 residues long. From germline, CDR1 is SQVTM and CDR2 ANQGSEA. Trimming removed 4 bases at V and 2 bases at J, with 9 bases between. The CDR3 spells CSVVRRTYNEQFF. The CDR3 coding sequence is TGCAGCGTTGTTCGGAGAACCTACAATGAGCAGTTCTTC.

The chain uses TRBV4-1 and TRBJ2-7; D unresolved. This CDR3 spans 13 amino acids. Germline V gene lookup returns CDR1 MGHRA and CDR2 YSYEKL. Trimming pared 0 bases from V and 3 bases from J, leaving 6 bases between. The CDR3 coding sequence is TGCGCCAGCAGCCAAGAGGGCGGCTACGAGCAGTACTTC. It yields the protein CASSQEGGYEQYF.

A few counts support this clone. CDR3 sequence (DNA): TGTGCCAGCAACGGGGAGACCCAGTACTTC. Translating it yields CASNGETQYF. The V gene is TRBV25-1, the J gene TRBJ2-5; D remains unclear. The CDR3 runs 10 residues. CDR1 is MGHDK, CDR2 SYGVNS, per germline. Trimming left V 7 bases short and J 5 bases short, with 5 bases between.

The chain joins TRBV30 to TRBJ2-2; 13 bases map to TRBD2. The CDR3 covers 17 residues. CDR1 GTSNPN and CDR2 SVGIG come from the germline V gene (reference sequence). J was trimmed by 6 bases and V by 3 bases; bases with no gene match: 10. Here the CDR3 DNA reads TGTGCCTGGAGCCGAGGACTAGCGGGAGCCAGCGCCGGGGAGCTGTTTTTT. The encoded protein is CAWSRGLAGASAGELFF.

The genes are TRBV2 and TRBJ2-1, with D perhaps matching TRBD2 (5 bases). The CDR3 is made up of 11 amino acids. Germline V CDR1 and CDR2: SNHLY, FYNNEI. Trimming took off 1 base at V and 10 bases at J, with 5 bases between the two ends. The CDR3 loop is CASSEGGEQFF. DNA of the CDR3: TGTGCCAGCAGTGAAGGCGGGGAGCAGTTCTTC. The full variable domain, in which reference TRBV2 and TRBJ2-1 provide the parts outside the CDR3, is EPEVTQTPSHQVTQMGQEVILRCVPISNHLYFYWYRQILGQKVEFLVSFYNNEISEKSEIFDDQFSVERPDGSNFTLKIRSTKLEDSAMYFCASSEGGEQFFGPGTRLTVL.

The chain recombines TRBV5-4 with TRBJ2-2; no clear D. CDR1 and CDR2 from the germline V gene are SGHNT and YYREEE (reference sequence). V dropped 2 bases and J dropped 7 bases, with 6 bases sitting between them. This CDR3 is 12 amino acids long. The CDR3 loop is CASSLEIGELFF. In nucleotides, the CDR3 is TGTGCCAGCAGCTTAGAGATCGGGGAGCTGTTTTTT.

The rearrangement uses TRBV7-9 and TRBJ1-1; possibly TRBD1 for D (5 bases). The germline CDR1 and CDR2 sequences are SEHNR and FQNEAQ (reference sequence). The CDR3 length is 16 residues. V was trimmed by 1 base and J by 10 bases, leaving 22 bases between them. CDR3 coding DNA: TGTGCCAGCAGCTTAGGGCCTAGACAGCCCCTTCTTTCAGCTTTCTTT. Protein product: CASSLGPRQPLLSAFF. Drawing the rest from reference TRBV7-9 and TRBJ1-1, the complete variable domain is DTGVSQNPRHKITKRGQNVTFRCDPISEHNRLYWYRQTLGQGPEFLTYFQNEAQLEKSRLLSDRFSAERPKGSFSTLEIQRTEQGDSAMYLCASSLGPRQPLLSAFFGQGTRLTVV.

This chain joins TRBV6-6 and TRBJ1-1; perhaps TRBD1 as D (6 bases). V was shortened by 5 bases and J by 8 bases, with 9 bases between the two germline ends. Germline V CDR1 and CDR2: MNHNY, SVGAGI (reference sequence). The CDR3 covers 11 residues. The CDR3, as DNA: TGTGCCAGCAGTACCGGGACAGAAGCTTTCTTT. Its translation is CASSTGTEAFF.

Only a few counts were recorded for this clone. This rearrangement joins TRBV7-3 to TRBJ2-1, with 8 bases matching TRBD2. CDR1 is SGHTA and CDR2 is FQGTGA in the germline V gene. With 4 bases clipped from V and 9 bases from J, the junction kept 11 bases outside the gene matches. This CDR3 has 15 residues. Here the CDR3 DNA reads TGTGCCAGCAGCTCCTGGACTAGCCGAGTTAGTGAGCAGTTCTTC. Amino acids: CASSSWTSRVSEQFF. The full variable domain, with the rest looked up from reference TRBV7-3 and TRBJ2-1, is GAGVSQTPSNKVTEKGKYVELRCDPISGHTALYWYRQSLGQGPEFLIYFQGTGAADDSGLPNDRFFAVRPEGSVSTLKIQRTERGDSAVYLCASSSWTSRVSEQFFGPGTRLTVL.

The gene calls are TRBV4-1 and TRBJ2-2, with 9 bases that match TRBD2. Germline V gene sequence: CDR1 MGHRA, CDR2 YSYEKL. The V gene end was trimmed by 0 bases and the J gene end by 8 bases; junction bases not matched to a gene: 4. The CDR3 runs to 15 residues. CDR3 in DNA: TGCGCCAGCAGCCAAGAAACCCTAGCGGGAGGGGAGCTGTTTTTT. Translated: CASSQETLAGGELFF.

The J gene is TRBJ2-6, the V gene TRBV13; 7 bases match TRBD1. Trimming at V came to 4 bases and at J to 2 bases, leaving 5 bases not matched to a gene. This CDR3 has 16 amino acids. The V gene's germline CDR1 is PRHDT and CDR2 FYEKMQ (reference sequence). This CDR3 is CASSSTGTTGANVLTF. The CDR3 region has the DNA TGTGCCAGCAGCTCGACAGGGACGACTGGGGCCAACGTCCTGACTTTC.

As DNA, the CDR3 is TGCGCCAGCAGTCTTACGACAGGGACAAACATTCAGTACTTC. This encodes CASSLTTGTNIQYF. V and J are TRBV4-1 and TRBJ2-4; TRBD1 agrees at 7 bases. CDR1 and CDR2 from the germline V gene are MGHRA and YSYEKL. This CDR3 spans 14 amino acids. The V and J ends lost 6 bases and 6 bases, in that order; junction bases with no gene match: 8.